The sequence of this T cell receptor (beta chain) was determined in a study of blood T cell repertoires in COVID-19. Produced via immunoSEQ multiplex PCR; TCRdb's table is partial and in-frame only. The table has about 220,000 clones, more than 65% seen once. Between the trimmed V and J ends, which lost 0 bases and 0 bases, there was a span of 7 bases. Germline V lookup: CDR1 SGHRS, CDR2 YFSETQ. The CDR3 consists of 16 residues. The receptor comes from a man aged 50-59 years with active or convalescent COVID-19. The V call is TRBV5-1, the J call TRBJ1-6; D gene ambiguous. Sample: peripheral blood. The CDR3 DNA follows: TGCGCCAGCAGCTTGGGGGCCAGCTCCTATAATTCACCCCTCCACTTT. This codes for CASSLGASSYNSPLHF.